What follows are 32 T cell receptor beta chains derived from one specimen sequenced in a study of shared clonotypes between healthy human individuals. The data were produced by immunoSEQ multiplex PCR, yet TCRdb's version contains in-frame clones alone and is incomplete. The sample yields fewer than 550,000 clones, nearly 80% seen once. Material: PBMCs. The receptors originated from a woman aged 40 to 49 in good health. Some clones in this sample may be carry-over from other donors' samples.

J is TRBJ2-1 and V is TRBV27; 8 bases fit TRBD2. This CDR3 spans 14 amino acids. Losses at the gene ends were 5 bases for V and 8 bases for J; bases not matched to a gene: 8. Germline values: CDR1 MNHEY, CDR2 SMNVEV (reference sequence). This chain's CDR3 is CASSHREGLYEQFF. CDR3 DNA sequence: TGTGCCAGCAGTCACCGGGAGGGCCTCTATGAGCAGTTCTTC.

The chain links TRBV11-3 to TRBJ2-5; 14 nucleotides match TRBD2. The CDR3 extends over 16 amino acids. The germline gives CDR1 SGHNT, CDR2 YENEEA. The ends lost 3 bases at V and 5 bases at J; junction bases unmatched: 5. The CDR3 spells CASSLGLAGAGETQYF. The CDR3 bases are TGTGCCAGCAGCTTGGGACTAGCGGGAGCAGGGGAGACCCAGTACTTC.

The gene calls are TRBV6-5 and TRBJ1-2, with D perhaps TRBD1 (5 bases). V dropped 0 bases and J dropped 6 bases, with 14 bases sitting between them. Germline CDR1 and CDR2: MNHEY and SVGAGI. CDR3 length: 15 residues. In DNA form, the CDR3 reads TGTGCCAGCAGTTACTCAAACCAGGGAGTCCATGGCTACACCTTC. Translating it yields CASSYSNQGVHGYTF.

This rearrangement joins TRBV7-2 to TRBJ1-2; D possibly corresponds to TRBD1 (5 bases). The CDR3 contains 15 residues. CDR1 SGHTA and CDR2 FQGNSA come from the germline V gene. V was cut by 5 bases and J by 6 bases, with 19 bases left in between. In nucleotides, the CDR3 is TGTGCCAGCAGCCCCAGACAGCTACCACAAGATGGCTACACCTTC. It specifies CASSPRQLPQDGYTF.

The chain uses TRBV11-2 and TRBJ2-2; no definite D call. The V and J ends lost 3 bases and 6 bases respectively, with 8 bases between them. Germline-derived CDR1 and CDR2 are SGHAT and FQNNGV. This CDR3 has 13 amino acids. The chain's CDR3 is CASSFGIPGELFF. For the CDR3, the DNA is TGTGCCAGCAGCTTTGGTATACCCGGGGAGCTGTTTTTT.

The CDR3 sequence: CASSLSSHLSTEAFF. The CDR3 coding sequence is TGTGCCAGCAGCTTAAGTAGTCACTTAAGCACTGAAGCTTTCTTT. The chain is built from TRBV7-3 and TRBJ1-1; no definite D call. Between the trimmed V and J ends, which lost 1 base and 4 bases, there was a span of 13 bases. The CDR3 sequence is 15 residues long. The germline gives CDR1 SGHTA, CDR2 FQGTGA.

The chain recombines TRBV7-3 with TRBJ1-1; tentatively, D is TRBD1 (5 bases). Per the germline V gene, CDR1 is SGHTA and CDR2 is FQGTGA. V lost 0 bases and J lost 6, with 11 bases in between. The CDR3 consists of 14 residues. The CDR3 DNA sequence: TGTGCCAGCAGCTTAACCCCAGGGTTAGCTGAAGCTTTCTTT. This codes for CASSLTPGLAEAFF.

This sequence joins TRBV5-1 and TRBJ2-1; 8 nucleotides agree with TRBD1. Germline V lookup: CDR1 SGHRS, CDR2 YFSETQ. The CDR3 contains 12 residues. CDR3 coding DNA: TGCGCGACCAGGACAGGGTCCAATGAGCAGTTCTTC. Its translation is CATRTGSNEQFF.

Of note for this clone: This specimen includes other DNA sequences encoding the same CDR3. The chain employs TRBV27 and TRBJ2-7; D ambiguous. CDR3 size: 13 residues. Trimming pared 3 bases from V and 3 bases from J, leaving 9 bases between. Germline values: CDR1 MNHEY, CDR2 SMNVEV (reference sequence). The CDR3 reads CASSFSLGYEQYF. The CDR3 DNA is TGTGCCAGCAGTTTTTCTCTCGGCTACGAGCAGTACTTC.

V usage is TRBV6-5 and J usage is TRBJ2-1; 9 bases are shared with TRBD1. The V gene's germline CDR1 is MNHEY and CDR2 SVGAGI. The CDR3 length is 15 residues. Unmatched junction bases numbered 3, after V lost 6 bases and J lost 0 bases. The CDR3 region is CASSTDRGSYNEQFF. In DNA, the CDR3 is TGTGCCAGCAGCACGGACAGGGGCTCCTACAATGAGCAGTTCTTC.

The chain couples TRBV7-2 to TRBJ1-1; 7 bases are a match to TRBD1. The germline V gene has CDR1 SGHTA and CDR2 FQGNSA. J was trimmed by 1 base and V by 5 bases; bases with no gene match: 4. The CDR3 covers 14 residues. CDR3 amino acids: CASSPQGSNTEAFF. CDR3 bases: TGTGCCAGCAGCCCACAGGGGTCGAACACTGAAGCTTTCTTT.

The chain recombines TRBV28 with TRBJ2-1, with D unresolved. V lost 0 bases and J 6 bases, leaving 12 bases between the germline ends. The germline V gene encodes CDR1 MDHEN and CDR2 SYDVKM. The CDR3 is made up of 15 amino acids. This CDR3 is CASSLWGAQRNEQFF. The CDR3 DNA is TGTGCCAGCAGTTTATGGGGTGCCCAACGCAATGAGCAGTTCTTC.

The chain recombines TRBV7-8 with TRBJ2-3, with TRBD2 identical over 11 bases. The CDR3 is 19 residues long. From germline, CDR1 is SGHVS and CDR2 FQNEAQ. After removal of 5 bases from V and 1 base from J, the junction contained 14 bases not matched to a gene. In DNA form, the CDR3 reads TGTGCCAGCAGCCCCAGACTAGCGGGATACGGGATGCGCACAGATACGCAGTATTTT. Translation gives CASSPRLAGYGMRTDTQYF.

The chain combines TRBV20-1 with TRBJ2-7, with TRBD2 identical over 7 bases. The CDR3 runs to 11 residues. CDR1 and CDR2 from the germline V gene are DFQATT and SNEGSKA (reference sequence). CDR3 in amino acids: CSAGDYYEQYF. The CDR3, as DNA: TGCAGCGCGGGGGACTACTACGAGCAGTACTTC.

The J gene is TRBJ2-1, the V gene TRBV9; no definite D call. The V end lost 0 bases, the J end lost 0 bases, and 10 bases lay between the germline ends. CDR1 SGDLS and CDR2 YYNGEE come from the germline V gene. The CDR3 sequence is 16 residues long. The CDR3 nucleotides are TGTGCCAGCAGCGTAGGACACTCAAGCTCCTACAATGAGCAGTTCTTC. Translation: CASSVGHSSSYNEQFF.

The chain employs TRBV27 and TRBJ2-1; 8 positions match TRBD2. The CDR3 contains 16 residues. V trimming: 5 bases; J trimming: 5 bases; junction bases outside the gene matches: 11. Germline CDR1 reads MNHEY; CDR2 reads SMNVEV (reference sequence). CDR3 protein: CASSTPSGHGHNEQFF. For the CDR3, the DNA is TGTGCCAGCAGTACCCCTAGCGGGCATGGACACAATGAGCAGTTCTTC.

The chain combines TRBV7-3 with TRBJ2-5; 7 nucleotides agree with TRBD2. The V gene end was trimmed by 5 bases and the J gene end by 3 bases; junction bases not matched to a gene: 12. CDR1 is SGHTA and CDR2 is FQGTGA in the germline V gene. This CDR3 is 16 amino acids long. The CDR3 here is CASSLSRGVAEETQYF. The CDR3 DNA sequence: TGTGCCAGCAGCCTCTCCCGGGGGGTAGCGGAAGAGACCCAGTACTTC.

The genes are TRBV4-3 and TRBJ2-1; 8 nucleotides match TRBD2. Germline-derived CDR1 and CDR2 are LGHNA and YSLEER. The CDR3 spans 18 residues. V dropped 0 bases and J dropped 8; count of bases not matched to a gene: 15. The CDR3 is CASSQDDQGGGLVDEQFF. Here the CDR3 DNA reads TGCGCCAGCAGCCAAGATGACCAGGGCGGGGGACTAGTCGATGAGCAGTTCTTC.

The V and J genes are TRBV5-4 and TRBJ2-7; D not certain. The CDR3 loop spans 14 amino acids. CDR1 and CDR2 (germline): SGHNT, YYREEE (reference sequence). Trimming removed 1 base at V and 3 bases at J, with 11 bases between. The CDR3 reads CASSLHAGVYEQYF. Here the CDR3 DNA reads TGTGCCAGCAGCTTGCACGCCGGAGTCTACGAGCAGTACTTC. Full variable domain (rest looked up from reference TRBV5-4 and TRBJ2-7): ETGVTQSPTHLIKTRGQQVTLRCSSQSGHNTVSWYQQALGQGPQFIFQYYREEENGRGNFPPRFSGLQFPNYSSELNVNALELDDSALYLCASSLHAGVYEQYFGPGTRLTVT.

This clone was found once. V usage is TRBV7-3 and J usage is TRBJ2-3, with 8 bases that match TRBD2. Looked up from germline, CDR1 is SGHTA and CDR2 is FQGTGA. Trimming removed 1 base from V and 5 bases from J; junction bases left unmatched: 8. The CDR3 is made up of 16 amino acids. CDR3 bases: TGTGCCAGCAGCTTAAGGCTAGCGGGTCGGGAAGATACGCAGTATTTT. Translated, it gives CASSLRLAGREDTQYF.

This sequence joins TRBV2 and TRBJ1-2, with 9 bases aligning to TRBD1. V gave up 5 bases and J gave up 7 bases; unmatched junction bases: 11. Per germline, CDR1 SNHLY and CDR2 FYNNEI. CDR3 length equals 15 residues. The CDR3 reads CASSSGTGTVGGYTF. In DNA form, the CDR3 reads TGTGCCAGCAGTTCCGGGACAGGGACAGTCGGTGGCTACACCTTC.

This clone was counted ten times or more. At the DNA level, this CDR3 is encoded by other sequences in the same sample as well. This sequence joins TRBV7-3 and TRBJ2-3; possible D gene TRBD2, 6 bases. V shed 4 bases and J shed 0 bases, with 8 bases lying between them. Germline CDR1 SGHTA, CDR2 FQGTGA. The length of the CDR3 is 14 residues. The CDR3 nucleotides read TGTGCCAGCAGCTCCGGGACTAGCACAGATACGCAGTATTTT. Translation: CASSSGTSTDTQYF.

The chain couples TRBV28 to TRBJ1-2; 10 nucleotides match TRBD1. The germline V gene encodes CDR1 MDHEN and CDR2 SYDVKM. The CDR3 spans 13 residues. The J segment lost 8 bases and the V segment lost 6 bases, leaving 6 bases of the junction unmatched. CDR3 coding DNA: TGTGCCAGCAGACGACAGGGGGCTGGGGGCTACACCTTC. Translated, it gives CASRRQGAGGYTF.

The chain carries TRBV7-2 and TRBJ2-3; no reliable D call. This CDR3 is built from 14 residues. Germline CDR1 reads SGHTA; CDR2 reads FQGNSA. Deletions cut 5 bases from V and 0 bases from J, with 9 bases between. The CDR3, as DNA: TGTGCCAGCAGCCGGAGAACTAGCACAGATACGCAGTATTTT. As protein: CASSRRTSTDTQYF.

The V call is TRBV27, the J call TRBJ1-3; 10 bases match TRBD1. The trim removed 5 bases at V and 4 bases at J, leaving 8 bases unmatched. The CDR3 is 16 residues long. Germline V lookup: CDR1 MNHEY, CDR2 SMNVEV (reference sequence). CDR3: CASSPWTGGVGNTIYF. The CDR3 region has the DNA TGTGCCAGCAGTCCGTGGACAGGGGGTGTGGGAAACACCATATATTTT.

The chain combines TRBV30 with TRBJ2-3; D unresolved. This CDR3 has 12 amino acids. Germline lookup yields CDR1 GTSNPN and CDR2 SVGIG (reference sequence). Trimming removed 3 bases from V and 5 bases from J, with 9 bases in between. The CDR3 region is CAWSFEGDTQYF. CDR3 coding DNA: TGTGCCTGGAGCTTCGAAGGAGATACGCAGTATTTT. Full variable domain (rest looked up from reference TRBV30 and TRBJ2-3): SQTIHQWPATLVQPVGSPLSLECTVEGTSNPNLYWYRQAAGRGLQLLFYSVGIGQISSEVPQNLSASRPQDRQFILSSKKLLLSDSGFYLCAWSFEGDTQYFGPGTRLTVL.

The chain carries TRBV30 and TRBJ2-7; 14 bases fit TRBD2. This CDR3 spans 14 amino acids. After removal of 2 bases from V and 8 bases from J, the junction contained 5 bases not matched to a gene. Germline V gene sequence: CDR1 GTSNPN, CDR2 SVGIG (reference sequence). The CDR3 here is CAWSPGLAGDQQYF. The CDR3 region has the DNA TGTGCCTGGAGTCCGGGACTAGCGGGAGACCAGCAGTACTTC.

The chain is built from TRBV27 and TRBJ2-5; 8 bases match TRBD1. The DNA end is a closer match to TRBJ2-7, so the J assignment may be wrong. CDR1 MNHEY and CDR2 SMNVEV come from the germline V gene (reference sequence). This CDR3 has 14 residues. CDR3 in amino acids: CASSPRQGPYEQYF. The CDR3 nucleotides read TGTGCCAGCAGTCCCCGACAGGGGCCTTACGAGCAGTACTTC.

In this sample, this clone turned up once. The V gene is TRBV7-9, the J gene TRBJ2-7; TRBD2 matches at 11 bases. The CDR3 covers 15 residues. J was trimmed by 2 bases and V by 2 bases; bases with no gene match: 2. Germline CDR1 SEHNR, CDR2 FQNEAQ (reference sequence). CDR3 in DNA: TGTGCCAGCAGCTTATTAGCGGGAGGGCCCTACGAGCAGTACTTC. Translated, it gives CASSLLAGGPYEQYF.

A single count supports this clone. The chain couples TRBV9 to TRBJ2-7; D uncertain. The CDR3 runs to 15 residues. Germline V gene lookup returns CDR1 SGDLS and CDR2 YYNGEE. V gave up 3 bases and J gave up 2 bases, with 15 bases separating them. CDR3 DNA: TGTGCCAGCAGCGCCACACCCTCGAACCCCTACGAGCAGTACTTC. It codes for CASSATPSNPYEQYF.

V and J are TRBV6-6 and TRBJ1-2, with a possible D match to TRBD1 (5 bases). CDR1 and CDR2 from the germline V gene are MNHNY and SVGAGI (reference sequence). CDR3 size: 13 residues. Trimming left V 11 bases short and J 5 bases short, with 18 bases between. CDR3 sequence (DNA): TGTGCCGGACGTCCGGGACGGGTATATGGCTACACCTTC. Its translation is CAGRPGRVYGYTF.

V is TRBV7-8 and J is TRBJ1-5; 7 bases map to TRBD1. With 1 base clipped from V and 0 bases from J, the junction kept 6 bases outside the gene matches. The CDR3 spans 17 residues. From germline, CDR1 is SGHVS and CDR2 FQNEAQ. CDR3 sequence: CASSLVPGTVSNQPQHF. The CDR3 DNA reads TGTGCCAGCAGCTTAGTTCCAGGGACAGTTAGCAATCAGCCCCAGCATTTT.